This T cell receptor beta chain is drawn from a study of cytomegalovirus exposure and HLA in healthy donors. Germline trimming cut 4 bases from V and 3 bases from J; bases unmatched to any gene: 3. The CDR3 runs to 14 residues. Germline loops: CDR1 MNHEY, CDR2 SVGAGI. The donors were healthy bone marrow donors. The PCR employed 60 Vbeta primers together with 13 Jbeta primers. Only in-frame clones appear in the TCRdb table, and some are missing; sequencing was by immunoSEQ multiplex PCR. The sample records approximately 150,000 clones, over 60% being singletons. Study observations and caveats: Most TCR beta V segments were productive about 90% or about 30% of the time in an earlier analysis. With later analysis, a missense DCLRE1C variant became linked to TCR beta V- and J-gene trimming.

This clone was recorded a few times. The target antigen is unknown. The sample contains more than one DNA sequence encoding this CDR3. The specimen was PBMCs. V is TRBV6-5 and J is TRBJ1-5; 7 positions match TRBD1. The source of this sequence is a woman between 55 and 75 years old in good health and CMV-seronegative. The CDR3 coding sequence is TGTGCCAGCAGTTTGGGACAGCTCAATCAGCCCCAGCATTTT. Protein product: CASSLGQLNQPQHF.